These 18 T cell receptor beta chains were all obtained from the same sample, sequenced in a study of sequential checkpoint blockade in melanoma. The treatment: randomized to nivolumab then ipilimumab (arm A) or the reverse (arm B). Repertoires were generated with immunoSEQ multiplex PCR, while TCRdb's copy carries only in-frame clones and drops some. The repertoire holds some 30,000 clones, with approximately 86% as singletons. The sample was CD8+ T cells sorted from blood (inferred from file names), taken from a patient given nivolumab and ipilimumab in sequence. The receptors originated from a human donor with melanoma.

The chain combines TRBV4-1 with TRBJ2-1; the D is unclear. Germline V gives CDR1 MGHRA, CDR2 YSYEKL. V was clipped by 8 bases and J by 4 bases, with 12 bases between them. The CDR3 length is 13 residues. The CDR3 DNA reads as TGCGCCAGCGCCATGGGCGAGTACAATGAGCAGTTCTTC. This sequence encodes CASAMGEYNEQFF.

The chain joins TRBV6-4 to TRBJ2-7; 10 nucleotides match TRBD2. The V and J ends lost 6 bases and 6 bases, in that order; junction bases with no gene match: 8. This CDR3 region has 14 residues. CDR1 is MRHNA, CDR2 SNTAGT, per germline. This CDR3 is CASRPSGRSIEQYF. The CDR3, as DNA: TGTGCCAGCAGACCTAGCGGGAGAAGTATCGAGCAGTACTTC.

The chain links TRBV19 to TRBJ2-7; D unresolved. V shed 3 bases and J shed 3 bases, with 15 bases lying between them. This CDR3 is 15 amino acids long. Germline CDR1 LNHDA, CDR2 SQIVND (reference sequence). CDR3 in amino acids: CASSIGALSDYEQYF. CDR3 coding DNA: TGTGCCAGTAGTATTGGAGCACTTTCTGACTACGAGCAGTACTTC.

V and J are TRBV2 and TRBJ1-2; unclear D gene. The V and J ends lost 10 bases and 6 bases respectively, with 15 bases between them. Per germline, CDR1 SNHLY and CDR2 FYNNEI. The CDR3 is 12 residues long. This CDR3 reads CAKRWSTNGYTF. CDR3 in DNA: TGTGCCAAAAGATGGAGTACTAATGGCTACACCTTC.

The V gene is TRBV7-2, the J gene TRBJ2-5; a weak D match, TRBD1 (5 bases). This CDR3 has 13 amino acids. CDR1 and CDR2 (germline): SGHTA, FQGNSA. V was pared by 4 bases and J by 1 base, with 7 bases between. Here the CDR3 DNA reads TGTGCCAGCAGCTGGACATTCCAAGAGACCCAGTACTTC. Protein: CASSWTFQETQYF.

This rearrangement joins TRBV9 to TRBJ2-5, with 10 bases aligning to TRBD2. The CDR3 has 14 residues. Germline V CDR1 and CDR2: SGDLS, YYNGEE. V trimming: 0 bases; J trimming: 5 bases; junction bases outside the gene matches: 1. The CDR3 region is CASSVEAGGETQYF. The DNA for the CDR3 is TGTGCCAGCAGCGTAGAAGCGGGGGGGGAGACCCAGTACTTC.

The chain links TRBV10-3 to TRBJ2-7, with D perhaps TRBD1 (7 bases). Germline V gene sequence: CDR1 ENHRY, CDR2 SYGVKD. CDR3 length: 14 residues. The V end was cut by 10 bases, the J end by 5 bases, with 21 bases between. The CDR3 region is CASRGWGDHHEQYF. Here the CDR3 DNA reads TGTGCCAGCAGGGGGTGGGGGGACCATCACGAGCAGTACTTC.

The chain has TRBV5-6 and TRBJ2-7; D not certain. The germline V and J ends were trimmed by 1 base and 2 bases, with 4 bases remaining between them. The CDR3 has 12 residues. Germline assignment: CDR1 SGHDT and CDR2 YYEEEE. CDR3: CASSLSPYEQYF. In DNA, the CDR3 is TGTGCCAGCAGCTTGTCTCCCTACGAGCAGTACTTC.

This rearrangement joins TRBV13 to TRBJ1-5, with 7 bases fitting TRBD1. V lost 0 bases to trimming and J lost 11 bases; unmatched junction nucleotides: 1. The CDR3 covers 12 residues. Germline V gene sequence: CDR1 PRHDT, CDR2 FYEKMQ (reference sequence). Here the CDR3 reads CASSLGRGAQHF. Here the CDR3 DNA reads TGTGCCAGCAGCTTAGGCAGGGGGGCCCAGCATTTT.

The chain couples TRBV9 to TRBJ1-1; D is perhaps TRBD1 (6 bases). CDR1 is SGDLS and CDR2 is YYNGEE in the germline V gene. The CDR3 is 14 residues long. The V gene lost 0 bases and the J gene lost 4 bases, with 10 bases spanning the gap. The CDR3 nucleotides read TGTGCCAGCAGCGTAGGGCAGGGGCTCACTGAAGCTTTCTTT. It encodes CASSVGQGLTEAFF.

The chain has TRBV19 and TRBJ2-3; possibly TRBD1 for D (6 bases). Germline CDR1 is LNHDA and CDR2 is SQIVND (reference sequence). V was cut by 5 bases and J by 6 bases, with 12 bases left in between. The CDR3 totals 13 residues. CDR3 DNA: TGTGCCAGTAGTTTACAGGGTTCGGATACGCAGTATTTT. It codes for CASSLQGSDTQYF. Combining the CDR3 with reference TRBV19 and TRBJ2-3 gives the whole variable domain DGGITQSPKYLFRKEGQNVTLSCEQNLNHDAMYWYRQDPGQGLRLIYYSQIVNDFQKGDIAEGYSVSREKKESFPLTVTSAQKNPTAFYLCASSLQGSDTQYFGPGTRLTVL.

The rearrangement joins TRBV18 to TRBJ1-3; TRBD1 aligns across 7 bases. The junction had 6 bases not matched to a gene; V was cut back by 0 bases and J by 7 bases. This CDR3 region has 15 residues. Germline V CDR1 and CDR2: KGHSH, LQKENI. CDR3 nucleotide sequence: TGTGCCAGCTCACCACCGTTGACAGGGATTAACACCATATATTTT. This gives the protein CASSPPLTGINTIYF.

The J gene is TRBJ1-4, the V gene TRBV5-1; TRBD1 matches at 9 bases. The germline gives CDR1 SGHRS, CDR2 YFSETQ. This CDR3 comprises 15 residues. The trim removed 6 bases at V and 3 bases at J, leaving 6 bases unmatched. CDR3 sequence (DNA): TGCGCCAGCACGGACAGGGGACAAGCTAATGAAAAACTGTTTTTT. Its translation: CASTDRGQANEKLFF.

The chain recombines TRBV19 with TRBJ1-5; 11 bases align to TRBD1. The CDR3 spans 14 residues. Germline assignment: CDR1 LNHDA and CDR2 SQIVND (reference sequence). The V and J ends lost 6 bases and 6 bases, in that order; junction bases with no gene match: 4. CDR3 coding DNA: TGTGCCAGTAGGCCCGGGACAGGGGGTCAGCCCCAGCATTTT. It yields the protein CASRPGTGGQPQHF.

The chain recombines TRBV6-6 with TRBJ2-7; no firm D call. Germline CDR1 MNHNY, CDR2 SVGAGI (reference sequence). This CDR3 is 14 amino acids long. V was clipped by 2 bases and J by 2 bases, with 10 bases between them. The CDR3 protein is CASSYDRVTYEQYF. CDR3 bases: TGTGCCAGCAGTTACGATCGGGTAACCTACGAGCAGTACTTC.

V and J are TRBV10-3 and TRBJ2-7; perhaps TRBD2 as D (6 bases). Trimming cost V 0 bases and J 2 bases, with 11 bases left between them. The CDR3 length is 15 residues. Germline V CDR1 and CDR2: ENHRY, SYGVKD. The CDR3 nucleotides read TGTGCCATCAGTGAGTCGGGGGGAATGGCCTACGAGCAGTACTTC. This codes for CAISESGGMAYEQYF.

Only a few counts were recorded for this clone. The V and J genes are TRBV27 and TRBJ2-7, with 8 nucleotides matching TRBD1. The CDR3 covers 15 residues. The ends lost 4 bases at V and 4 bases at J; junction bases unmatched: 9. Germline V gene lookup returns CDR1 MNHEY and CDR2 SMNVEV (reference sequence). The CDR3 region has the DNA TGTGCCAGCAGTTCCCGGCAGGGGGCTTGGTACGAGCAGTACTTC. Its translation: CASSSRQGAWYEQYF.

The V gene is TRBV10-3, the J gene TRBJ2-2; TRBD2 aligns across 11 bases. V lost 6 bases to trimming and J lost 0 bases; unmatched junction nucleotides: 9. Germline assignment: CDR1 ENHRY and CDR2 SYGVKD. CDR3 length: 18 residues. This CDR3 reads CAISGPLAGAPNTGELFF. CDR3 sequence (DNA): TGTGCCATCAGCGGCCCACTAGCGGGGGCCCCGAACACCGGGGAGCTGTTTTTT.